The clone carrying this T cell receptor (beta chain) appeared many times. Antigen: not known. The junction differs from germline at one of its ends, possibly a read error. The sample comes from a study of regulatory T cells in long-lasting Graves disease. About the study: Positivity for TSH receptor antibodies plus over 5 years of antithyroid drugs meant persistent Graves' disease.

The CDR3 loop spans 14 amino acids. Germline CDR1 reads LNHNV; CDR2 reads YYDKDF (reference sequence). Assembly of TCR beta libraries relied on iRepertoire HTBI primers together with Arm-PCR of CDR3 regions. MiXCR, run by TCRdb on the multiplex PCR reads, gives a single entry per CDR3 protein. Among about 310,000 distinct CDR3 sequences listed, around 21% were seen once. This sample's time point: persistent/refractory GD, antithyroid drugs over 5 years with positive TRAb. Extracted RNA from PBMCs served as the source of the TCR library. Study-wide results and limits: Preferential use of TRBV28, TRBJ1-2 and TRBJ2-5 was seen in persistent disease. Researchers reported studying only peripheral blood, not thyroid tissue.

This clonotype was sampled from a female donor with Graves disease. V and J are TRBV15 and TRBJ2-7; 9 nucleotides line up with TRBD1. The sequences come from peripheral blood mononuclear cells (PBMCs), collected when the disease was refractory, from a patient treated with antithyroid drugs. In DNA, the CDR3 is TGTGCCACCAGTACGGACAGGGGACCCTACGCGCAGTACTTC. Translation: CATSTDRGPYAQYF.